This TCR beta chain was recorded in a study of T cells expressing NK-cell markers. Study-wide findings and caveats: For roughly 6 donors, the dominant NKG2C+ clonotypes made up roughly 1.0-7.0% of their CD8+ T cells.

A word on this clonotype: What it binds is not known.

CDR3 length: 16 amino acids. Germline loops: CDR1 SGHAT, CDR2 FQNNGV. TCRdb reprocessed the 5' RACE reads, keeping one entry per CDR3 protein, no DNA. The repertoire table contains about 460,000 distinct CDR3 sequences. The sequence was obtained from a woman aged 45 to 65 in good health. Sequencing used blood T cells: a sorted CD56 or NKG2C T cell subset, CD4+ or CD8+ T cells, or bulk PBMC T cells (not recorded which). The rearrangement links TRBV11-2 to TRBJ2-2; TCRdb names TRBD2, which stays unverified in the absence of DNA. This CDR3 is CASSTRGSSNTGELFF.